This passage covers 11 T cell receptor beta chains from one sample sequenced in a study of identical twins. TCRdb re-analysed the 5' RACE reads in MiXCR, keeping a single row per CDR3 protein. This sample yields 400,000 to 600,000 distinct CDR3 sequences, of which about 20% are seen a single time; 0.45% to 0.5% belongs to the top ten. The sample was also reused in another study, on yellow fever vaccine responses in identical twins.

The sample consisted of CD4+ T cells sorted from blood. The receptors derive from a woman aged 18-29 years in good health.

V usage is TRBV4-1 and J usage is TRBJ1-6, with D perhaps TRBD1 (6 bases). Germline V lookup: CDR1 MGHRA, CDR2 YSYEKL. The V and J ends lost 1 base and 7 bases respectively, with 11 bases between them. This CDR3 has 15 residues. The CDR3 loop reads CASSQVADRNSPLHF. CDR3 nucleotide sequence: TGCGCCAGCAGCCAAGTCGCCGACAGGAATTCACCCCTCCACTTT.

The chain has TRBV2 and TRBJ2-4, with D uncertain. The length of the CDR3 is 16 residues. V dropped 3 bases and J dropped 3 bases, with 15 bases sitting between them. Germline CDR1 SNHLY, CDR2 FYNNEI. CDR3: CASSEGLGMGKNIQYF. The CDR3 DNA reads as TGTGCCAGCAGTGAGGGCCTGGGGATGGGCAAAAACATTCAGTACTTC.

This clonotype showed up many times. V is TRBV10-3 and J is TRBJ2-3; no definite D call. Per the germline V gene, CDR1 is ENHRY and CDR2 is SYGVKD. V lost 8 bases to trimming and J lost 1 base, with 10 bases between them. The CDR3 consists of 13 residues. The CDR3 sequence is CAIAPGGTDTQYF. In nucleotides, the CDR3 is TGTGCCATCGCCCCCGGAGGCACAGATACGCAGTATTTT.

This clonotype turned up a few times. The chain couples TRBV24-1 to TRBJ2-2; D is uncertain. The ends were cut back, 6 bases at V and 7 bases at J, with 17 bases in the middle. CDR1 is KGHDR and CDR2 is SFDVKD in the germline V gene. The CDR3 consists of 15 residues. CDR3 protein: CATSPPSLHRGELFF. For the CDR3, the DNA is TGTGCCACCAGTCCCCCGAGCCTACATCGCGGGGAGCTGTTTTTT.

This clonotype was seen more than once but under ten times. In DNA form, the CDR3 reads TGTGCCATCTTGGGGGCTAGCGGGATCTCCGGGGCCAACGTCCTGACTTTC. It translates to CAILGASGISGANVLTF. This rearrangement joins TRBV7-9 to TRBJ2-6; 9 bases are shared with TRBD2. Germline V CDR1 and CDR2: SEHNR, FQNEAQ (reference sequence). Trimming cost V 10 bases and J 4 bases; bases outside gene matches: 14. The CDR3 runs 17 residues.

This chain uses TRBV6-1 with TRBJ2-7, with D possibly matching TRBD1 (6 bases). From germline, CDR1 is MNHNS and CDR2 SASEGT. The CDR3 length is 13 residues. The ends were cut back, 7 bases at V and 2 bases at J, with 12 bases in the middle. The CDR3 nucleotides read TGTGCCAGCATTCTGGACAGTGCCTACGAGCAGTACGTC. Protein product: CASILDSAYEQYV.

The chain links TRBV10-3 to TRBJ2-5, with 8 bases aligning to TRBD2. The CDR3 is 14 residues long. With V trimmed by 4 bases and J by 5 bases, 6 bases remained unmatched. CDR1 and CDR2 (germline): ENHRY, SYGVKD. The CDR3 here is CAISVLAGKETQYF. Written as DNA, the CDR3 is TGTGCCATCAGTGTATTAGCGGGAAAGGAGACCCAGTACTTC.

The gene calls are TRBV5-1 and TRBJ2-3; D gene unclear. There are 13 residues in the CDR3. Germline-derived CDR1 and CDR2 are SGHRS and YFSETQ. The V end lost 1 base, the J end lost 5 bases, and 8 bases lay between the germline ends. In DNA form, the CDR3 reads TGCGCCAGCAGCTTGTGGCTAGAAGATACGCAGTATTTT. Encoded protein: CASSLWLEDTQYF.

The rearrangement uses TRBV5-1 and TRBJ2-5, with TRBD2 identical over 10 bases. With 4 bases clipped from V and 5 bases from J, the junction kept 14 bases outside the gene matches. Germline V CDR1 and CDR2: SGHRS, YFSETQ. CDR3 length: 17 amino acids. The chain's CDR3 is CASSTASGSRGGETQYF. The CDR3 DNA is TGCGCCAGCAGCACGGCTAGCGGGAGTCGGGGCGGGGAGACCCAGTACTTC.

CDR3 sequence (DNA): TGTGCCAGCAGTCCCCGACTAGTAGGGCCAGCACGAGAGACCCAGTACTTC. As protein: CASSPRLVGPARETQYF. The rearrangement uses TRBV27 and TRBJ2-5, with a weak D call TRBD2 (6 bases). CDR1 and CDR2 from the germline V gene are MNHEY and SMNVEV (reference sequence). This CDR3 contains 17 residues. The germline V and J ends were trimmed by 5 bases and 4 bases, with 23 bases remaining between them.

This chain uses TRBV7-9 with TRBJ2-5, with D hard to call. V lost 5 bases and J lost 4, with 14 bases in between. This CDR3 region has 14 residues. CDR1 and CDR2 from the germline V gene are SEHNR and FQNEAQ (reference sequence). CDR3 DNA sequence: TGTGCCAGCAGCCTCGTCTTGGACGGAGAGACCCAGTACTTC. This codes for CASSLVLDGETQYF.